The 28 T cell receptor beta chains in this list originate from one sample, sequenced in a study of shared clonotypes between healthy human individuals. Sequenced by immunoSEQ multiplex PCR; TCRdb stores in-frame clones only, minus some. This table holds just over 2,000,000 clones, roughly 94% found once. Sequences were obtained from naive CD4+ T cells sorted from blood. Subset noted: CD45RA+ positively selected. Source of these receptors: a young man in good health.

The chain couples TRBV5-1 to TRBJ2-1; TRBD2 matches 10 bases. Trimming took 4 bases from V and 0 from J; bases not matched to a gene: 7. This CDR3 is built from 17 residues. Germline V gene lookup returns CDR1 SGHRS and CDR2 YFSETQ. The CDR3 loop reads CASSPGTSANSYNEQFF. The CDR3, as DNA: TGCGCCAGCAGCCCCGGGACTAGCGCAAACTCCTACAATGAGCAGTTCTTC.

This sequence joins TRBV28 and TRBJ1-5; D perhaps matches TRBD1 (5 bases). V lost 8 bases and J 2 bases, leaving 16 bases between the germline ends. The germline gives CDR1 MDHEN, CDR2 SYDVKM. CDR3 length equals 15 residues. This CDR3 reads CASLLGVGGNQPQHF. CDR3 DNA sequence: TGTGCCAGCCTGTTGGGAGTAGGGGGCAATCAGCCCCAGCATTTT. Filled out from reference TRBV28 and TRBJ1-5, the complete variable domain reads DVKVTQSSRYLVKRTGEKVFLECVQDMDHENMFWYRQDPGLGLRLIYFSYDVKMKEKGDIPEGYSVSREKKERFSLILESASTNQTSMYLCASLLGVGGNQPQHFGDGTRLSIL.

The chain uses TRBV13 and TRBJ2-5; tentative D call: TRBD2 (5 bases). V was shortened by 4 bases and J by 1 base, with 13 bases between the two germline ends. The CDR3 is 15 residues long. In germline, CDR1 is PRHDT, CDR2 FYEKMQ (reference sequence). CDR3 loop: CASSSAWSGQETQYF. The CDR3 nucleotides read TGTGCCAGCAGCTCCGCTTGGAGCGGCCAAGAGACCCAGTACTTC.

The DNA of the CDR3 is TGTGCCAGCAGCTATGAAGGACGTCGCTATGGCTACACCTTC. It yields the protein CASSYEGRRYGYTF. The chain couples TRBV6-6 to TRBJ1-2; D unresolved. CDR3 size: 14 residues. CDR1 is MNHNY, CDR2 SVGAGI, per germline (reference sequence). V shed 6 bases and J shed 4 bases, with 15 bases lying between them.

The chain recombines TRBV30 with TRBJ2-3; D possibly matches TRBD1 or TRBD2 (6 bases each). Germline V gene lookup returns CDR1 GTSNPN and CDR2 SVGIG (reference sequence). The CDR3 is 13 residues long. CDR3 nucleotide sequence: TGTGCGGAGGGGGGACTTCCCACAGATACGCAGTATTTT. Its protein product is CAEGGLPTDTQYF.

This rearrangement joins TRBV18 to TRBJ1-1, with D unclear. The germline gives CDR1 KGHSH, CDR2 LQKENI. V lost 5 bases and J lost 3, with 16 bases in between. The CDR3 loop spans 15 amino acids. The CDR3 DNA follows: TGTGCCAGCTCATCCCGACCGGGAATCGACACTGAAGCTTTCTTT. This sequence encodes CASSSRPGIDTEAFF. Full variable domain (outside the CDR3, taken from reference TRBV18 and TRBJ1-1): NAGVMQNPRHLVRRRGQEARLRCSPMKGHSHVYWYRQLPEEGLKFMVYLQKENIIDESGMPKERFSAEFPKEGPSILRIQQVVRGDSAAYFCASSSRPGIDTEAFFGQGTRLTVV.

This sequence joins TRBV4-3 and TRBJ2-1, with 9 bases matching TRBD2. CDR3 length: 19 amino acids. J gave up 0 bases and V 4 bases, and 13 bases lay outside the gene matches. Germline V gene sequence: CDR1 LGHNA, CDR2 YSLEER. The CDR3 is CASSLSVTSGIRSYNEQFF. CDR3 DNA: TGCGCCAGCAGCCTATCCGTGACTAGCGGTATTCGCTCCTACAATGAGCAGTTCTTC.

The chain carries TRBV5-4 and TRBJ2-7; D may be TRBD1 (7 bases). Per the germline V gene, CDR1 is SGHNT and CDR2 is YYREEE (reference sequence). The CDR3 runs 14 residues. The V end lost 4 bases, the J end lost 3 bases, and 14 bases lay between the germline ends. CDR3 bases: TGTGCCAGCAGCCGCGCGGGACAGTACTACGAGCAGTACTTC. It is translated as CASSRAGQYYEQYF. The variable domain in full, with the rest retrieved from reference TRBV5-4 and TRBJ2-7, is ETGVTQSPTHLIKTRGQQVTLRCSSQSGHNTVSWYQQALGQGPQFIFQYYREEENGRGNFPPRFSGLQFPNYSSELNVNALELDDSALYLCASSRAGQYYEQYFGPGTRLTVT.

V is TRBV7-9 and J is TRBJ2-2; weak D call: TRBD2 (7 bases). Germline-derived CDR1 and CDR2 are SEHNR and FQNEAQ (reference sequence). Trimming shortened V by 3 bases and J by 4 bases, and 12 bases separated the two germline ends. The CDR3 covers 15 residues. CDR3 sequence: CASSLQGRVTGELFF. Written as DNA, the CDR3 is TGTGCCAGCAGCTTGCAGGGGAGGGTCACCGGGGAGCTGTTTTTT.

As concerns this clone: This sample also contains other DNA sequences that code for the same CDR3. J is TRBJ2-3 and V is TRBV10-2; unclear D gene. Germline lookup yields CDR1 WSHSY and CDR2 SAAADI. The CDR3 consists of 12 residues. V gave up 5 bases and J gave up 0 bases, with 3 bases separating them. The CDR3 loop reads CASSPSTDTQYF. In nucleotides, the CDR3 is TGCGCCAGCAGTCCAAGCACAGATACGCAGTATTTT.

The V gene is TRBV6-1, the J gene TRBJ2-5; 8 bases are a match to TRBD2. J lost 4 bases, V lost 4 bases, and 8 bases had no gene match. The CDR3 consists of 15 residues. Looked up from germline, CDR1 is MNHNS and CDR2 is SASEGT. CDR3 loop: CASSAIAGMGETQYF. The CDR3 DNA reads as TGTGCCAGCAGTGCCATAGCGGGAATGGGAGAGACCCAGTACTTC.

The rearrangement joins TRBV6-1 to TRBJ1-1, with a possible D match to TRBD1 (5 bases). Trimming cost V 10 bases and J 0 bases, with 12 bases left between them. Per germline, CDR1 MNHNS and CDR2 SASEGT. CDR3 size: 13 residues. The CDR3 sequence is CATGHTLNTEAFF. The DNA for the CDR3 is TGTGCCACCGGACATACCCTGAACACTGAAGCTTTCTTT.

This rearrangement joins TRBV11-3 to TRBJ2-2; TRBD1 agrees at 8 bases. This CDR3 spans 16 amino acids. V trimming: 2 bases; J trimming: 3 bases; junction bases outside the gene matches: 5. Germline CDR1 reads SGHNT; CDR2 reads YENEEA. CDR3 nucleotides: TGTGCCAGCAGCTTACCAGGGGGCTGGGACACCGGGGAGCTGTTTTTT. Amino acids: CASSLPGGWDTGELFF.

The chain employs TRBV19 and TRBJ2-1, with 10 positions matching TRBD2. V lost 5 bases, J lost 8 bases, and 3 bases stayed unmatched. Germline CDR1 reads LNHDA; CDR2 reads SQIVND (reference sequence). The CDR3 length is 13 residues. For the CDR3, the DNA is TGTGCCAGTAGTGGACTAGCGGTTGATGAGCAGTTCTTC. As protein: CASSGLAVDEQFF.

The rearrangement uses TRBV9 and TRBJ1-3, with D unresolved. V lost 2 bases and J lost 4, with 10 bases in between. CDR3 length: 14 amino acids. CDR1 and CDR2 from the germline V gene are SGDLS and YYNGEE. The DNA for the CDR3 is TGTGCCAGCAGCGTGCGAAGTGAGGGAAACACCATATATTTT. Protein product: CASSVRSEGNTIYF.

The J gene is TRBJ2-7, the V gene TRBV5-1, with 7 nucleotides matching TRBD1. V lost 4 bases to trimming and J lost 0 bases; unmatched junction nucleotides: 4. The CDR3 is made up of 14 amino acids. Germline values: CDR1 SGHRS, CDR2 YFSETQ. CDR3 nucleotide sequence: TGCGCCAGCAGCCCGACAGGGTTCTCCTACGAGCAGTACTTC. It is translated as CASSPTGFSYEQYF.

The chain combines TRBV6-6 with TRBJ2-7; 7 bases fit TRBD2. This CDR3 has 13 amino acids. In germline, CDR1 is MNHNY, CDR2 SVGAGI (reference sequence). The junction had 6 bases not matched to a gene; V was cut back by 6 bases and J by 4 bases. The CDR3 protein is CASSSSGWYEQYF. DNA for the CDR3: TGTGCCAGCAGCAGTAGCGGGTGGTACGAGCAGTACTTC.

This chain joins TRBV7-9 and TRBJ2-7; D is undetermined. CDR3 length equals 13 residues. The germline V and J ends were trimmed by 4 bases and 2 bases, with 9 bases remaining between them. Germline CDR1 reads SEHNR; CDR2 reads FQNEAQ (reference sequence). The CDR3 nucleotides are TGTGCCAGCAGCTCATCAGGAGCCTACGAGCAGTACTTC. It encodes CASSSSGAYEQYF.

As concerns this clone: At the DNA level, this CDR3 is encoded by other sequences in the same sample as well. The chain is built from TRBV6-5 and TRBJ2-7, with 9 nucleotides matching TRBD1. The CDR3 is made up of 15 amino acids. V was pared by 0 bases and J by 2 bases, with 2 bases of the junction left unmatched. Per germline, CDR1 MNHEY and CDR2 SVGAGI. The CDR3 sequence is CASSYSDRGPYEQYF. The DNA for the CDR3 is TGTGCCAGCAGTTACTCGGACAGGGGACCCTACGAGCAGTACTTC.

In the case of this clone: Within the sample, other DNA sequences also encode this same CDR3. The genes are TRBV15 and TRBJ2-1; the D gene is possibly TRBD2 (5 bases). Germline V gives CDR1 LNHNV, CDR2 YYDKDF (reference sequence). Between the trimmed V and J ends, which lost 0 bases and 6 bases, there was a span of 6 bases. This CDR3 region has 13 residues. The CDR3 DNA reads as TGTGCCACCAGCAGAGATCGGGGCAATGAGCAGTTCTTC. Amino acid sequence: CATSRDRGNEQFF.

This clone has only one observation. This chain connects TRBV28 to TRBJ2-5, with D uncertain. Trimming removed 6 bases at V and 1 base at J, with 9 bases between. The length of the CDR3 is 13 residues. In germline, CDR1 is MDHEN, CDR2 SYDVKM. DNA of the CDR3: TGTGCCAGCAGGAACAGATTCCAAGAGACCCAGTACTTC. As protein: CASRNRFQETQYF.

A single count supports this clone. This chain uses TRBV30 with TRBJ1-2; TRBD1 aligns across 11 bases. V dropped 3 bases and J dropped 4; count of bases not matched to a gene: 7. Per the germline V gene, CDR1 is GTSNPN and CDR2 is SVGIG (reference sequence). The CDR3 runs to 15 residues. CDR3 protein: CAWSGQGAEVYGYTF. The DNA for the CDR3 is TGTGCCTGGAGCGGACAGGGGGCTGAGGTCTATGGCTACACCTTC. The full variable domain, rest sourced from reference TRBV30 and TRBJ1-2, is SQTIHQWPATLVQPVGSPLSLECTVEGTSNPNLYWYRQAAGRGLQLLFYSVGIGQISSEVPQNLSASRPQDRQFILSSKKLLLSDSGFYLCAWSGQGAEVYGYTFGSGTRLTVV.

Of note for this clone: The sample contains more than one DNA sequence encoding this CDR3. This CDR3 is CASSLGGSSSYEQYF. The CDR3 nucleotides read TGCGCCAGCAGCCTCGGGGGCTCAAGCTCCTACGAGCAGTACTTC. The gene calls are TRBV5-1 and TRBJ2-7; possibly TRBD1 or TRBD2 for D (6 bases each). CDR3 length equals 15 residues. The V gene lost 4 bases and the J gene lost 0 bases, with 14 bases spanning the gap. In germline, CDR1 is SGHRS, CDR2 YFSETQ.

The chain recombines TRBV12-5 with TRBJ2-7; 7 bases are a match to TRBD2. The CDR3 length is 16 residues. V lost 5 bases to trimming and J lost 6 bases; unmatched junction nucleotides: 16. Germline V gene lookup returns CDR1 LGHNT and CDR2 FRNRAP. The CDR3 nucleotides read TGTGCTAGTGGTCAGCCTTGGGGGGGTACAGGCAGCGAGCAGTACTTC. Protein product: CASGQPWGGTGSEQYF.

Notes on this clone: This specimen includes other DNA sequences encoding the same CDR3. The chain joins TRBV9 to TRBJ1-2; TRBD1 agrees at 7 bases. The junction had 5 bases not matched to a gene; V was cut back by 2 bases and J by 4 bases. The germline CDR1 and CDR2 sequences are SGDLS and YYNGEE. CDR3 length: 14 amino acids. The CDR3 here is CASSVQGGGYGYTF. Here the CDR3 DNA reads TGTGCCAGCAGCGTCCAAGGGGGCGGCTATGGCTACACCTTC.

The chain is built from TRBV11-3 and TRBJ2-1, with 7 bases that match TRBD1. The germline V gene encodes CDR1 SGHNT and CDR2 YENEEA. CDR3 size: 15 residues. V trimming: 5 bases; J trimming: 5 bases; junction bases outside the gene matches: 9. The CDR3 DNA sequence: TGTGCCAGCAGCGCCCGACCCGGGACAGACAATGAGCAGTTCTTC. Translation gives CASSARPGTDNEQFF. Drawing the rest from reference TRBV11-3 and TRBJ2-1, the complete variable domain is EAGVVQSPRYKIIEKKQPVAFWCNPISGHNTLYWYLQNLGQGPELLIRYENEEAVDDSQLPKDRFSAERLKGVDSTLKIQPAELGDSAVYLCASSARPGTDNEQFFGPGTRLTVL.

The chain has TRBV28 and TRBJ1-5; 7 bases agree with TRBD1. With 7 bases clipped from V and 6 bases from J, the junction kept 9 bases outside the gene matches. The CDR3 loop spans 14 amino acids. Germline CDR1 reads MDHEN; CDR2 reads SYDVKM. The CDR3 region is CASNLQGKGQPQHF. CDR3 coding DNA: TGTGCCAGCAACTTACAGGGGAAAGGTCAGCCCCAGCATTTT. Supplemented by reference TRBV28 and TRBJ1-5, the full variable domain reads DVKVTQSSRYLVKRTGEKVFLECVQDMDHENMFWYRQDPGLGLRLIYFSYDVKMKEKGDIPEGYSVSREKKERFSLILESASTNQTSMYLCASNLQGKGQPQHFGDGTRLSIL.

Comments on this clone: Other DNA sequences in the same sample also yield this CDR3. The chain couples TRBV4-1 to TRBJ2-3; TRBD2 might be the D (6 bases). With 0 bases removed from V and 1 base from J, the gap between germline ends came to 8 bases. Germline-derived CDR1 and CDR2 are MGHRA and YSYEKL. This CDR3 spans 15 amino acids. DNA of the CDR3: TGCGCCAGCAGCCAAGATGGAGGGGGCACAGATACGCAGTATTTT. This gives the protein CASSQDGGGTDTQYF.